This is a list of T cell receptor beta chains from one sample in a study of cytomegalovirus exposure and HLA in healthy donors. The protocol was immunoSEQ multiplex PCR, while the TCRdb copy is restricted to in-frame clones and leaves out a portion. The data show 110,000 to 150,000 clones, roughly 70% seen once. The specimen sequenced was PBMCs. These receptors were taken from a man between 60 and 70 years old in good health and CMV-seronegative. Each CDR3 is given with its conserved first and last residue. D genes are given only for firm matches. Clone size, where shown, is once, few, many, or a class for clones that have expanded.

v_call	j_call	clone_size	d_call	cdr3_nt	cdr3_aa
TRBV9	TRBJ2-2	NA	TRBD2	TGTGCCAGCAGCGTCCTAGCGGGAAACACCGGGGAGCTGTTTTTT	CASSVLAGNTGELFF
TRBV7-8	TRBJ2-7	NA	NA	TGTGCCAGCAGCTTATCGGTAACAGGGAGCTCCTACGAGCAGTACTTC	CASSLSVTGSSYEQYF
TRBV9	TRBJ2-1	NA	TRBD2	TGTGCCAGCAGCGCAGGGGGGGCTAGCGGGACGGGGAATGAGCAGTTCTTC	CASSAGGASGTGNEQFF
TRBV11-2	TRBJ2-1	NA	NA	TGTGCCAGCAGCTCCCCTCAGGATGAGCAGTTCTTC	CASSSPQDEQFF
TRBV6-6	TRBJ2-5	NA	TRBD1	TGTGCCAGCAGTAAGGGGACAGCAATCGGACAAGAGACCCAGTACTTC	CASSKGTAIGQETQYF
TRBV6-1	TRBJ1-5	once	TRBD1	TGTGCCAGCAGTGGGACAGGGAATTCTCAGCCCCAGCATTTT	CASSGTGNSQPQHF
TRBV18	TRBJ2-1	NA	NA	TGTGCCAGCTCACCACCGCGGCTCAGCGGACTTGGCCGGCGGGAACGGGATGAGCAGTTCTTC	CASSPPRLSGLGRRERDEQFF
TRBV5-1	TRBJ2-1	NA	TRBD1	TGCGCCAGCAGCTTGGGGGACAGGGAAACGAATGAGCAGTTCTTC	CASSLGDRETNEQFF
TRBV6-5	TRBJ1-2	NA	TRBD1	TGTGCCAGCAGTTACAGGGACAGGGATGGCTACACCTTC	CASSYRDRDGYTF
TRBV19	TRBJ1-3	once	TRBD1	TGTGCCAGTAGTCTAGACAGGGAAGCTGGAAACACCATATATTTT	CASSLDREAGNTIYF
TRBV28	TRBJ2-2	NA	TRBD2	TGTGCCACTCTAGCGGAGGGAGGGAATCCCGGGGAGCTGTTTTTT	CATLAEGGNPGELFF
TRBV19	TRBJ2-1	NA	NA	TGTGCCAGTAGGAGGGCAGGGGACAATGAGCAGTTCTTC	CASRRAGDNEQFF
TRBV7-3	TRBJ2-1	NA	TRBD2	TGTGCCAGCAGCTTGGCCGGACTAGCGGGAGTTAATGAGCAGTTCTTC	CASSLAGLAGVNEQFF
TRBV6-5	TRBJ2-7	NA	NA	TGTGCCAGCAGGAGGGAGAGCTCCTACGAGCAGTACTTC	CASRRESSYEQYF
TRBV2	TRBJ2-1	NA	TRBD2	TGTGCCAGCAGTGAATTGCGGAGAGGACTAGGAGTGCAGTTCTTC	CASSELRRGLGVQFF
TRBV9	TRBJ2-3	NA	NA	TGTGCCAGCAGCCCCCGAGGACAGTTAGATACGCAGTATTTT	CASSPRGQLDTQYF
TRBV5-1	TRBJ2-3	NA	NA	TGCGCCAGCAGCTTAACGGGGGAGCTAGATACGCAGTATTTT	CASSLTGELDTQYF
TRBV7-7	TRBJ1-1	NA	TRBD1	TGTGCCAGCAGCCAGGGGGGACAGGGGGCGAGGAACACTGAAGCTTTCTTT	CASSQGGQGARNTEAFF
TRBV28	TRBJ2-7	once	NA	TGTGCCAGCAGTTCCCCCGTACAGGTTTACGAGCAGTACTTC	CASSSPVQVYEQYF